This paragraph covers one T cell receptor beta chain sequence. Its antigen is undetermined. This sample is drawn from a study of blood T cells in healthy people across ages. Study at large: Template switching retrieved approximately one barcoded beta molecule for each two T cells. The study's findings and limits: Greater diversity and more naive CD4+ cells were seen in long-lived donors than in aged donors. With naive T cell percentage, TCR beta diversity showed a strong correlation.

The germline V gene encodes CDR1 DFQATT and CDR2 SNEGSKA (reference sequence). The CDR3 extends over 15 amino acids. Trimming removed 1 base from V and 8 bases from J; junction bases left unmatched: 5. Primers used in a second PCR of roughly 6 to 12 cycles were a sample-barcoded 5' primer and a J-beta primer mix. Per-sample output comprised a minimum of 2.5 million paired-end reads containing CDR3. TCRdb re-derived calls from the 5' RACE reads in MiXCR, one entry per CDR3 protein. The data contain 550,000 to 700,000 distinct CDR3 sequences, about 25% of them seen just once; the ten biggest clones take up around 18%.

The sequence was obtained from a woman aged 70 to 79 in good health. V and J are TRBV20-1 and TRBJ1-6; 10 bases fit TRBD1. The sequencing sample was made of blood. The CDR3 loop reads CSARVPGQGYSPLHF. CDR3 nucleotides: TGCAGTGCTAGAGTCCCGGGACAGGGGTATTCACCCCTCCACTTT.